A single sample is the source of the 27 T cell receptor beta chains below, sequenced in a study of vaccination effects on CD4 cells after COVID-19. Which antigens these TCRs recognize remains unknown. Some clones are missing from TCRdb's copy, which holds only in-frame ones; the method was immunoSEQ multiplex PCR. The repertoire has roughly 40,000 clones, about 67% of them found once; the top ten carry about 8.4%. Isolating CD4+ T cells followed ten to eleven days of culture. Participants completed two doses of the BNT162b2 or mRNA-1273 vaccine. Here the sequenced sample was CD4+ T cells from PBMCs cultured without peptide, taken after COVID-19 vaccination. Every receptor here comes from a human donor who received a COVID-19 vaccine.

The genes are TRBV27 and TRBJ2-3, with 12 bases identical to TRBD2. V trimming: 1 base; J trimming: 4 bases; junction bases outside the gene matches: 0. This CDR3 spans 15 amino acids. Germline V gene lookup returns CDR1 MNHEY and CDR2 SMNVEV (reference sequence). This CDR3 reads CASSLWTSGADTQYF. Here the CDR3 DNA reads TGTGCCAGCAGTTTATGGACTAGCGGGGCAGATACGCAGTATTTT.

This chain connects TRBV24-1 to TRBJ2-7, with TRBD2 identical over 9 bases. CDR1 is KGHDR, CDR2 SFDVKD, per germline. With V trimmed by 5 bases and J by 5 bases, 12 bases remained unmatched. The CDR3 covers 16 residues. The CDR3 loop reads CATSGKQSGRQNEQYF. The CDR3 DNA is TGTGCCACCAGTGGGAAACAGAGCGGGAGGCAAAACGAGCAGTACTTC.

The J gene is TRBJ1-3, the V gene TRBV5-8; D unresolved. This CDR3 comprises 15 residues. V was cut by 0 bases and J by 0 bases, with 7 bases left in between. Germline values: CDR1 SGHTS, CDR2 YDEGEE. In DNA, the CDR3 is TGTGCCAGCAGCTTGGACCAGATCTCTGGAAACACCATATATTTT. It translates to CASSLDQISGNTIYF.

The gene calls are TRBV6-1 and TRBJ2-5, with D tentatively TRBD2 (6 bases). This CDR3 is built from 14 residues. The germline V gene has CDR1 MNHNS and CDR2 SASEGT. The ends were cut back, 3 bases at V and 1 base at J, with 9 bases in the middle. The CDR3 here is CASSDSGFQETQYF. CDR3 nucleotides: TGTGCCAGCAGTGATAGCGGATTCCAAGAGACCCAGTACTTC.

V and J are TRBV27 and TRBJ2-2, with 10 bases lining up with TRBD2. Germline assignment: CDR1 MNHEY and CDR2 SMNVEV (reference sequence). The trim removed 3 bases at V and 8 bases at J, leaving 6 bases unmatched. This CDR3 contains 15 residues. The CDR3 reads CASSLASGSWGELFF. The CDR3 DNA reads as TGTGCCAGCAGTTTGGCTAGCGGGAGTTGGGGGGAGCTGTTTTTT.

This chain connects TRBV7-2 to TRBJ2-5; tentatively, D is TRBD1 or TRBD2 (5 bases each). The germline V gene encodes CDR1 SGHTA and CDR2 FQGNSA. CDR3 length: 16 residues. With 3 bases removed from V and 8 bases from J, the gap between germline ends came to 22 bases. CDR3 protein: CASSLLGFGARETQYF. The CDR3 nucleotides read TGTGCCAGCAGCTTGCTGGGGTTCGGGGCGCGAGAAACCCAGTACTTC.

The CDR3 DNA follows: TGCAGCGTAGCCCCCCGGGAAGCCGGTCAGCCCCAGCATTTT. Amino acids: CSVAPREAGQPQHF. The chain combines TRBV29-1 with TRBJ1-5; no clear D gene. V dropped 6 bases and J dropped 6 bases, with 18 bases sitting between them. The CDR3 spans 14 residues. From germline, CDR1 is SQVTM and CDR2 ANQGSEA. Looking up the rest from reference TRBV29-1 and TRBJ1-5 gives the full variable domain: SAVISQKPSRDICQRGTSLTIQCQVDSQVTMMFWYRQQPGQSLTLIATANQGSEATYESGFVIDKFPISRPNLTFSTLTVSNMSPEDSSIYLCSVAPREAGQPQHFGDGTRLSIL.

The chain employs TRBV5-6 and TRBJ2-5, with D unclear. This CDR3 has 12 residues. Germline V lookup: CDR1 SGHDT, CDR2 YYEEEE. V shed 4 bases and J shed 5 bases, with 9 bases lying between them. The CDR3 loop reads CASSTLTETQYF. CDR3 DNA sequence: TGTGCCAGCAGCACCTTGACCGAGACCCAGTACTTC.

CDR3 region: CASSLSRGYYNEQFF. As DNA, the CDR3 is TGTGCCAGCAGCTTGAGTAGGGGTTACTACAATGAGCAGTTCTTC. This chain links TRBV5-4 with TRBJ2-1; a weak D match, TRBD1 (5 bases). Trimming stripped 1 base from V and 3 bases from J, with 11 bases between. The CDR3 is 15 residues long. CDR1 and CDR2 (germline): SGHNT, YYREEE (reference sequence).

V is TRBV15 and J is TRBJ1-5; weak D call: TRBD1 (6 bases). This CDR3 region has 16 residues. Germline V CDR1 and CDR2: LNHNV, YYDKDF (reference sequence). V was trimmed by 0 bases and J by 10 bases, leaving 19 bases between them. DNA for the CDR3: TGTGCCACCAGCAGAGACCCAAGGACCCAGGGGAGACCCCAGCATTTT. Translated: CATSRDPRTQGRPQHF.

The rearrangement links TRBV5-1 to TRBJ2-5, with D unresolved. The germline gives CDR1 SGHRS, CDR2 YFSETQ. The CDR3 consists of 13 residues. V was pared by 0 bases and J by 3 bases, with 6 bases between. The CDR3 bases are TGCGCCAGCAGCTTGGTTCCGGAAGAGACCCAGTACTTC. Encoded protein: CASSLVPEETQYF.

The chain couples TRBV5-1 to TRBJ2-3, with no clear D. The CDR3 has 11 residues. V lost 2 bases, J lost 6 bases, and 4 bases lay in between. Germline V gene data show CDR1 as SGHRS and CDR2 as YFSETQ. CDR3 sequence (DNA): TGCGCCAGCAGCTTTGGGGATACGCAGTATTTT. Translated: CASSFGDTQYF.

This chain connects TRBV7-2 to TRBJ1-2, with 8 nucleotides matching TRBD1. With V trimmed by 0 bases and J by 4 bases, 7 bases remained unmatched. Germline CDR1 SGHTA, CDR2 FQGNSA. The CDR3 has 16 residues. CDR3 loop: CASSLAGQGGIYGYTF. DNA of the CDR3: TGTGCCAGCAGCTTAGCCGGACAGGGCGGGATCTATGGCTACACCTTC.

The genes are TRBV12-3 or TRBV12-4 and TRBJ2-3; no clear D gene. CDR3 length: 12 amino acids. The V end lost 6 bases, the J end lost 2 bases, and 6 bases lay between the germline ends. DNA of the CDR3: TGTGCCAGCAGCCGGGTCACAGATACGCAGTATTTT. The encoded protein is CASSRVTDTQYF.

This clone ranks as medium-sized. The rearrangement links TRBV5-4 to TRBJ1-6; D might be TRBD1 (6 bases). Trimming took 4 bases from V and 6 from J, leaving 23 bases between them. CDR3 length equals 18 residues. CDR1 SGHNT and CDR2 YYREEE come from the germline V gene (reference sequence). The CDR3 nucleotides are TGTGCCAGCAGCCTCCAATCAATAACGACAGGTCTTAATTCACCCCTCCACTTT. Translation gives CASSLQSITTGLNSPLHF. Full variable domain (outside the CDR3, taken from reference TRBV5-4 and TRBJ1-6): ETGVTQSPTHLIKTRGQQVTLRCSSQSGHNTVSWYQQALGQGPQFIFQYYREEENGRGNFPPRFSGLQFPNYSSELNVNALELDDSALYLCASSLQSITTGLNSPLHFGNGTRLTVT.

The chain joins TRBV5-1 to TRBJ2-7; TRBD2 matches at 15 bases. The CDR3 extends over 17 amino acids. CDR1 and CDR2 from the germline V gene are SGHRS and YFSETQ. V shed 5 bases and J 1 base; nucleotides not matched to a gene: 7. The CDR3 nucleotides read TGCGCCAGCAGACCGGGACTAGCGGGAGGCGGGTCCTACGAGCAGTACTTC. Translating it yields CASRPGLAGGGSYEQYF.

This clone was found a few times. DNA for the CDR3: TGTGCCAGCAGTTTTCTATCAAGGGGGAACACTGAAGCTTTCTTT. It codes for CASSFLSRGNTEAFF. The V gene is TRBV27, the J gene TRBJ1-1; D possibly corresponds to TRBD1 (5 bases). The germline gives CDR1 MNHEY, CDR2 SMNVEV (reference sequence). CDR3 length equals 15 residues. The V end lost 3 bases, the J end lost 1 base, and 12 bases lay between the germline ends.

The chain links TRBV4-2 to TRBJ2-3, with 9 bases identical to TRBD2. Germline assignment: CDR1 LGHNA and CDR2 YNFKEQ. This CDR3 has 19 residues. The trim removed 0 bases at V and 4 bases at J, leaving 14 bases unmatched. In DNA, the CDR3 is TGTGCCAGCAGCCAAGAGTCTAGCGGGACCCCAAGGCGGGCAGATACGCAGTATTTT. Its protein product is CASSQESSGTPRRADTQYF.

The chain employs TRBV19 and TRBJ1-3, with 7 bases that match TRBD1. There are 17 residues in the CDR3. Germline CDR1 reads LNHDA; CDR2 reads SQIVND (reference sequence). J gave up 0 bases and V 3 bases, and 8 bases lay outside the gene matches. The chain's CDR3 is CASSMRGTALSGNTIYF. DNA of the CDR3: TGTGCCAGTAGTATGAGAGGGACAGCGCTCTCTGGAAACACCATATATTTT.

This clone was counted only a few times. The gene calls are TRBV6-2 or TRBV6-3 and TRBJ2-7; D remains unclear. CDR1 is MNHEY and CDR2 is SVGEGT in the germline V gene. This CDR3 comprises 13 residues. V was trimmed by 2 bases and J by 3 bases, leaving 8 bases between them. The CDR3 region has the DNA TGTGCCAGCAGTTACGACGCTCTCTACGAGCAGTACTTC. Protein: CASSYDALYEQYF.

The table lists this clone with a few counts. J is TRBJ1-5 and V is TRBV3-1 (or the pseudogene TRBV3-2); 11 bases are shared with TRBD1. Germline CDR1 reads LGHDT; CDR2 reads YNNKEL (reference sequence). The CDR3 is made up of 15 amino acids. The V gene end was trimmed by 3 bases and the J gene end by 5 bases; junction bases not matched to a gene: 3. CDR3 residues: CASSQTDRGHQPQHF. In nucleotides, the CDR3 is TGTGCCAGCAGCCAGACGGACAGGGGGCATCAGCCCCAGCATTTT.

The V call is TRBV10-2, the J call TRBJ2-5; the match to TRBD2 covers 9 bases. From germline, CDR1 is WSHSY and CDR2 SAAADI. This CDR3 comprises 17 residues. Germline trimming cut 6 bases from V and 2 bases from J; bases unmatched to any gene: 13. The CDR3 sequence is CASSKFSGSGGQETQYF. DNA for the CDR3: TGCGCCAGCAGCAAATTTAGCGGGAGCGGCGGACAAGAGACCCAGTACTTC.

V is TRBV19 and J is TRBJ1-1, with 11 bases fitting TRBD1. This CDR3 region has 17 residues. The V segment lost 4 bases and the J segment 6 bases; nucleotides outside the gene matches: 13. Germline CDR1 LNHDA, CDR2 SQIVND (reference sequence). CDR3 coding DNA: TGTGCCAGTAGTAATCCGGGACAGGGGGGGAGTCTCTCTGAAGCTTTCTTT. It yields the protein CASSNPGQGGSLSEAFF.

The gene calls are TRBV5-4 and TRBJ1-2; no clear D gene. The CDR3 totals 14 residues. Germline-derived CDR1 and CDR2 are SGHNT and YYREEE (reference sequence). V lost 4 bases, J lost 4 bases, and 14 bases lay in between. Written as DNA, the CDR3 is TGTGCCAGCAGCGGGGAAGGACGGTTCTATGGCTACACCTTC. This translates into CASSGEGRFYGYTF.

The chain combines TRBV5-5 with TRBJ1-6; D is perhaps TRBD1 (5 bases). This CDR3 contains 16 residues. The germline V gene has CDR1 SGHKS and CDR2 YYEKEE (reference sequence). Trimming pared 3 bases from V and 9 bases from J, leaving 19 bases between. The CDR3 loop reads CASSSTTTDPSSPLHF. The CDR3 DNA reads TGTGCCAGCAGCTCCACCACGACAGATCCCAGTTCACCCCTCCACTTT. The full variable domain, with the rest looked up from reference TRBV5-5 and TRBJ1-6, is DAGVTQSPTHLIKTRGQQVTLRCSPISGHKSVSWYQQVLGQGPQFIFQYYEKEERGRGNFPDRFSARQFPNYSSELNVNALLLGDSALYLCASSSTTTDPSSPLHFGNGTRLTVT.

The genes are TRBV12-3 or TRBV12-4 and TRBJ1-2, with D uncertain. Deletions cut 3 bases from V and 8 bases from J, with 10 bases between. The CDR3 contains 12 residues. This chain's CDR3 is CASSFRSGGYTF. As DNA, the CDR3 is TGTGCCAGCAGTTTTCGATCGGGAGGCTACACCTTC.

The chain is built from TRBV5-1 and TRBJ2-7; D may be TRBD1 or TRBD2 (5 bases each). The CDR3 has 15 amino acids. CDR1 and CDR2 from the germline V gene are SGHRS and YFSETQ. V lost 5 bases and J 2 bases, leaving 17 bases between the germline ends. Written as DNA, the CDR3 is TGCGCCAGCAGTCCCGCCGGGACCCAAGCCTACGAGCAGTACTTC. This codes for CASSPAGTQAYEQYF.